These T cell receptor beta chains were read from a single sample in a study of human T cells and chemical hapten exposure. From the RACE reads, TCRdb called clonotypes with MiXCR, one entry per CDR3 protein. The data show under 400,000 distinct CDR3 sequences, roughly 5.3% seen once. This specimen consisted of whole blood, obtained in connection with sensitization to the hapten diphenylcyclopropenone (DPC). These receptors originate from a woman in her 50s with alopecia areata. Some clones in this sample may be carry-over from other donors' samples. Each CDR3 is given with its conserved first and last residue. D genes are given only for firm matches. Clone size is not always given. Where it is, it says once, few, many or a class for expanded clones.

V gene	clone size	D gene	J gene	CDR3 DNA	CDR3 protein
TRBV7-6	few	.	TRBJ2-4	TGTGCCAGCAGCGCCCAGGAAGGCAGGGCCAAAAACATTCAGTACTTC	CASSAQEGRAKNIQYF
TRBV9	few	TRBD1	TRBJ1-2	TGTGCCAGCAGCAGACAGGGACCCCAAGGTGGCTACACCTTC	CASSRQGPQGGYTF
TRBV7-3	many	TRBD1	TRBJ1-4	TGTGCCAGCAGCCCACGAAGGTACGGACAGGGAGGTGAAAAACTGTTTTTT	CASSPRRYGQGGEKLFF
TRBV20-1	.	TRBD2	TRBJ2-7	TGCAGTGCCCCGACTAGCGCCTTAACCTACGAGCAGTACTTC	CSAPTSALTYEQYF
TRBV12-3/TRBV12-4	many	TRBD2	TRBJ2-4	TGTGCCAGCAGTTTAAGAGGACTAGCGGGGGGAAACATTCAGTACTTC	CASSLRGLAGGNIQYF
TRBV20-1	.	.	TRBJ1-5	TGCAGTGCTAGAGAGGGAAACCTCGGAAGCAATCAGCCCCAGCATTTT	CSAREGNLGSNQPQHF
TRBV16	.	TRBD1	TRBJ2-6	TGTGCCAGCAGCCAATTTAAAAGACAGGGTGTTGCCAACGTCCTGACTTTC	CASSQFKRQGVANVLTF
TRBV5-6	few	TRBD1	TRBJ1-5	TGTGCCAGCAGCCAACAGGGGGCGTTAAGTCAGCCCCAGCATTTT	CASSQQGALSQPQHF
TRBV12-3/TRBV12-4	few	.	TRBJ1-2	TGTGCCAGCAGTCCACAGGATTATGGCTACACCTTC	CASSPQDYGYTF
TRBV12-3/TRBV12-4	few	TRBD2	TRBJ2-7	TGTGCCAGCAGTTTCTTCCCTAGCGGGGAGTACGAGCAGTACTTC	CASSFFPSGEYEQYF
TRBV11-3	many	TRBD2	TRBJ2-1	TGTGCCAGCAGCTTAGGAGGACTAGCGGGGTACAATGAGCAGTTCTTC	CASSLGGLAGYNEQFF
TRBV6-2/TRBV6-3	.	TRBD2	TRBJ2-4	TGTGCCAGCAGTTTGCCGGGACTAGCGGAGAAAAACATTCAGTACTTC	CASSLPGLAEKNIQYF
TRBV5-5	few	.	TRBJ2-2	TGTGCCAGCAGCTTGGTTCCAGACGGAGCCGGGGAGCTGTTTTTT	CASSLVPDGAGELFF
TRBV5-1	.	.	TRBJ2-3	TGCGCCAGCAGCTTGGTTAGTGGGGGGGCCGGAGATACGCAGTATTTT	CASSLVSGGAGDTQYF
TRBV9	few	TRBD1	TRBJ1-1	TGTGCCAGCAGCGGGGTGACAGGGGATACCACTGAAGCTTTCTTT	CASSGVTGDTTEAFF
TRBV7-2	.	TRBD2	TRBJ2-3	TGTGCCAGCAGCTCCGGCGGGAGGGATACGCAGTATTTT	CASSSGGRDTQYF
TRBV28	many	.	TRBJ1-2	TGTGCCAGCAGTTTACAGCAGGGGCGCCCCTATGGCTACACCTTC	CASSLQQGRPYGYTF
TRBV5-1	few	.	TRBJ2-3	TGCGCCAGCAGCTTGGGTGTTCAGTCAGATACGCAGTATTTT	CASSLGVQSDTQYF
TRBV4-3	.	.	TRBJ2-2	TGCGCCAGCAGCCAAGTCTCCGGGGAGCTGTTTTTT	CASSQVSGELFF
TRBV5-1	many	.	TRBJ2-2	TGCGCCAGCAGCTTGCTTCAGGGAGCCACCGGGGAGCTGTTTTTT	CASSLLQGATGELFF